The rows below give T cell receptor beta chains drawn from one sample of a study of T cells in Graves' hyperthyroidism and ophthalmopathy. TCRdb re-called the multiplex PCR reads with MiXCR, one entry per CDR3 protein. The sample lists 500,000 to 600,000 distinct CDR3 sequences, roughly 46% occurring once. Sequencing input: peripheral blood or thyroid tissue (not recorded which). The source of these receptors is a woman aged 18-29 years with Graves' hyperthyroidism. Each CDR3 is given with its conserved first and last residue. Fields, in order: CDR3 DNA, CDR3 protein, D gene, J gene, clone size, V gene. D genes are given only for firm matches. A clone size is listed for some rows: how often the clone was seen (once, few, many), or a class if it is expanded.

TGCAGCTCTGATCCTAGCGGGGGTTCCTACGAGCAGTACTTC | CSSDPSGGSYEQYF | TRBD2 | TRBJ2-7 | many | TRBV20-1
TGTGCCAGCAGTTTTCGGGTAGTAAAGACCCAGTACTTC | CASSFRVVKTQYF | NA | TRBJ2-5 | NA | TRBV28
TGTGCCAGCAGCCATCCGGGACTAGCGGGAGTAAGTGGGGCCAACGTCCTGACTTTC | CASSHPGLAGVSGANVLTF | TRBD2 | TRBJ2-6 | NA | TRBV7-6
TGCAGCGTTGTAACAGCTTTCTTT | CSVVTAFF | NA | TRBJ1-1 | NA | TRBV29-1
TGCGCCAGCAGCTCGACTCCCGGGACAGGTTTTGGCTACACCTTC | CASSSTPGTGFGYTF | TRBD1 | TRBJ1-2 | many | TRBV5-1
TGTGCCAGCAGCAAGTCGGAAGAATATGGCTACACCTTC | CASSKSEEYGYTF | NA | TRBJ1-2 | many | TRBV27
TGTGCCAGCAGACCGGACGCCGGAAATGAGCAGTACTTC | CASRPDAGNEQYF | NA | TRBJ2-7 | NA | TRBV7-9
TGCAGCTTAACGACGGGACAGGGGAAGTATGGCTACACCTTC | CSLTTGQGKYGYTF | TRBD1 | TRBJ1-2 | NA | TRBV29-1
TGCGCCAGCAGCTTGACGATACATGAACAGGGGCTCGGGATATATGGCTACACCTTC | CASSLTIHEQGLGIYGYTF | TRBD1 | TRBJ1-2 | many | TRBV5-1
TGCGCCAGCAGCCTCCGTGGGGCCCTGGGGGAGCAGTACTTC | CASSLRGALGEQYF | NA | TRBJ2-7 | many | TRBV4-1
TGTGCCATCAGTGACGACAGTAACACCGGGGAGCTGTTTTTT | CAISDDSNTGELFF | NA | TRBJ2-2 | many | TRBV10-3
TGTGCCAGCAATCGGGACAGGGGCACACCGCCTTTT | CASNRDRGTPPF | TRBD1 | TRBJ1-6 | NA | TRBV2
TGTGCCAGCGGGGGGGCAAGACAGGGGGGATCACCCCTCCACTTT | CASGGARQGGSPLHF | TRBD1 | TRBJ1-6 | many | TRBV13
TGTGCCAGCAGTTTTTACAGGGAAAACACCGGGGAGCTGTTTTTT | CASSFYRENTGELFF | NA | TRBJ2-2 | NA | TRBV12-3/TRBV12-4
TGCAGCGTTGAAGGGGTGGAAGCTTTCTTT | CSVEGVEAFF | NA | TRBJ1-1 | many | TRBV29-1
TGCGCCAGCAGCCAAGTCGGACTAGCGGGAGATACGCAGTACTTC | CASSQVGLAGDTQYF | TRBD2 | TRBJ2-5 | NA | TRBV4-1
TGTGCCAGCAGCTTAGGTGAGACTGGGTACGAGCAGTACTTC | CASSLGETGYEQYF | NA | TRBJ2-7 | many | TRBV7-9
TGTGCCACCAGTGAACCCGGGACCTATGGCTACACCTTC | CATSEPGTYGYTF | NA | TRBJ1-2 | many | TRBV24-1
TGTGCCAGCAGTGAAGCTCGGGGGGGAACTAACTATGGCTACACCTTC | CASSEARGGTNYGYTF | NA | TRBJ1-2 | NA | TRBV2
TGTGCCAGCAGCTTGGGGACAGATAGCGAGCAGTACTTC | CASSLGTDSEQYF | NA | TRBJ2-7 | NA | TRBV5-4
TGTGCCAGCGGGTTTAGCGGGAGCTACAATGAGCAGTTCTTC | CASGFSGSYNEQFF | TRBD2 | TRBJ2-1 | NA | TRBV6-5
TGTGCCAGCAGTCTCCCAAGCCCCCGGGAGACCCAGTACTTC | CASSLPSPRETQYF | NA | TRBJ2-5 | NA | TRBV25-1
TGTGCCAGCAGTCCATCGCCCGGGACAGGGGTCCCTAACTATGGCTACACCTTC | CASSPSPGTGVPNYGYTF | TRBD1 | TRBJ1-2 | few | TRBV27
TGTGCCACCAGTGATTCCCGGGACGAGCAGTTCTTC | CATSDSRDEQFF | NA | TRBJ2-1 | few | TRBV24-1
TGTGCCAGTAGTAGGCCGGGCCCACGTAGCAATCAGCCCCAGCATTTT | CASSRPGPRSNQPQHF | NA | TRBJ1-5 | many | TRBV19
TGTGCCAGCAATTTAGCGGGAGGAGCAGATACGCAGTATTTT | CASNLAGGADTQYF | TRBD2 | TRBJ2-3 | few | TRBV2
TGTGCCAGCAGCTACTACCTAGCGGGGGCCTCCTACGAGCAGTACTTC | CASSYYLAGASYEQYF | TRBD2 | TRBJ2-7 | many | TRBV5-4
TGCAGTGCTAGAGATCCGGAGATCATGAACACTGAAGCTTTCTTT | CSARDPEIMNTEAFF | NA | TRBJ1-1 | NA | TRBV20-1
TGTGCCAGCAGCCCTAGCCCATTAAAACAGGGGGCGGGCTATGGCTACACCTTC | CASSPSPLKQGAGYGYTF | TRBD1 | TRBJ1-2 | NA | TRBV7-9
TGTGCCAGTAGAGACGCCTACAATGAGCAGTTCTTC | CASRDAYNEQFF | NA | TRBJ2-1 | many | TRBV2
TGTGCCAGCAGCCCGGACAGGGCGGGCGAGCAGTACTTC | CASSPDRAGEQYF | TRBD1 | TRBJ2-7 | many | TRBV4-2
TGCAGTGCTAACCCGGGGGAGCGTGCCTCCTACGAGCAGTACTTC | CSANPGERASYEQYF | NA | TRBJ2-7 | many | TRBV20-1
TGTGCCACCAGCAGCTACGGGACAGGGAGGAACACTGAAGCTTTCTTT | CATSSYGTGRNTEAFF | TRBD1 | TRBJ1-1 | NA | TRBV15
TGCAGTGCTAGGGCGAGCGTCTCCTACAATGAGCAGTTCTTC | CSARASVSYNEQFF | NA | TRBJ2-1 | NA | TRBV20-1
TGTGCCAGCAGTTACTCGGCCTATACACACACCGGGGAGCTGTTTTTT | CASSYSAYTHTGELFF | NA | TRBJ2-2 | NA | TRBV6-5
TGTGCCAGCAGCCGGACTCCTTCCGCCGGGGAGCTGTTTTTT | CASSRTPSAGELFF | NA | TRBJ2-2 | many | TRBV7-3
TGCGCCAGCAGCTTTCCCAGACAGGGGGCGGACGAGCAGTACTTC | CASSFPRQGADEQYF | TRBD1 | TRBJ2-7 | many | TRBV5-1
TGTGCCACCAGTGACCGAGGACAGGGAGGTTATGGCTACACCTTC | CATSDRGQGGYGYTF | TRBD1 | TRBJ1-2 | NA | TRBV24-1
TGCAGCGTACCGGGACAGGGGAATTCACCCCTCCACTTT | CSVPGQGNSPLHF | TRBD1 | TRBJ1-6 | once | TRBV29-1